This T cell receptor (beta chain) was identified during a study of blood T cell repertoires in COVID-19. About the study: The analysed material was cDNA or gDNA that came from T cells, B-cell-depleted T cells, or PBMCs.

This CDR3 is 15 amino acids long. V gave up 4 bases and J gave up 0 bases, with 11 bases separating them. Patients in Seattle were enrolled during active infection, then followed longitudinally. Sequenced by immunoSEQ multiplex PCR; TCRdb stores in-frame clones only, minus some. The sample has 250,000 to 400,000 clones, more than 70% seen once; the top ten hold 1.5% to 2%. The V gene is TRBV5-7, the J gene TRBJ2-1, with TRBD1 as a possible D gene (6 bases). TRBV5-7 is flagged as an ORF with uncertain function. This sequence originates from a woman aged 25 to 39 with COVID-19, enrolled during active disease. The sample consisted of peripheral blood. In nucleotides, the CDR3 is TGTGCCAGCAGCGCCGACAGGAGCTCCTACAATGAGCAGTTCTTC. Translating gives CASSADRSSYNEQFF.